What follows are 29 T cell receptor beta chains derived from one specimen sequenced in a study of T cell changes during pregnancy in multiple sclerosis. Produced via immunoSEQ multiplex PCR; TCRdb's table is partial and in-frame only. The sample holds approximately 66,000 clones, about 91% seen once. The material sequenced was CD8+ T cells from peripheral blood mononuclear cells, taken before pregnancy. Source of these receptors: a female donor with multiple sclerosis, enrolled in a pregnancy study.

The table lists this clone with a count of one. The rearrangement joins TRBV13 to TRBJ1-5; 9 bases align to TRBD1. The length of the CDR3 is 16 residues. The junction had 7 bases not matched to a gene; V was cut back by 0 bases and J by 7 bases. In germline, CDR1 is PRHDT, CDR2 FYEKMQ (reference sequence). The DNA for the CDR3 is TGTGCCAGCAGCTTAGGGGGACAGGGTAATTCACAGCCCCAGCATTTT. Its protein is CASSLGGQGNSQPQHF.

J is TRBJ2-3 and V is TRBV27, with TRBD2 identical over 10 bases. V shed 4 bases and J 0 bases; nucleotides not matched to a gene: 4. CDR1 and CDR2 (germline): MNHEY, SMNVEV (reference sequence). This CDR3 has 16 residues. CDR3 protein: CASSSTSGKSTDTQYF. The CDR3 coding sequence is TGTGCCAGCAGTTCAACTAGCGGGAAAAGCACAGATACGCAGTATTTT.

The chain carries TRBV9 and TRBJ2-1; 9 bases are a match to TRBD1. Germline values: CDR1 SGDLS, CDR2 YYNGEE. The CDR3 covers 14 residues. Trimming removed 8 bases from V and 7 bases from J; junction bases left unmatched: 10. CDR3 nucleotide sequence: TGTGCCAGTAGTGACGGGACAGGGATGAATGAGCAGTTCTTC. It codes for CASSDGTGMNEQFF.

This sequence joins TRBV5-6 and TRBJ2-1, with a possible D match to TRBD1 (8 bases). The CDR3 covers 16 residues. The germline V and J ends were trimmed by 4 bases and 2 bases, with 16 bases remaining between them. Germline values: CDR1 SGHDT, CDR2 YYEEEE. The CDR3 loop reads CASSALTGGAYNEQFF. The CDR3 region has the DNA TGTGCCAGCAGCGCGTTAACAGGGGGGGCCTACAATGAGCAGTTCTTC.

The chain is built from TRBV2 and TRBJ2-1; 14 bases are a match to TRBD2. CDR3 length: 15 residues. The germline CDR1 and CDR2 sequences are SNHLY and FYNNEI. Trimming took 8 bases from V and 3 from J; bases not matched to a gene: 3. The CDR3, as DNA: TGTGCCAGCCGACTAGCGGGGGGGGACTACAATGAGCAGTTCTTC. Amino acid sequence: CASRLAGGDYNEQFF.

In its sample, this clone was seen a few times. V usage is TRBV13 and J usage is TRBJ2-7, with 7 bases that match TRBD1. Looked up from germline, CDR1 is PRHDT and CDR2 is FYEKMQ (reference sequence). V was pared by 2 bases and J by 0 bases, with 4 bases of the junction left unmatched. The length of the CDR3 is 15 residues. DNA for the CDR3: TGTGCCAGCAGCTTATCCCAGGGGGTCTCCTACGAGCAGTACTTC. Translation gives CASSLSQGVSYEQYF. The variable domain in full, with the rest retrieved from reference TRBV13 and TRBJ2-7, is AAGVIQSPRHLIKEKRETATLKCYPIPRHDTVYWYQQGPGQDPQFLISFYEKMQSDKGSIPDRFSAQQFSDYHSELNMSSLELGDSALYFCASSLSQGVSYEQYFGPGTRLTVT.

The chain uses TRBV29-1 and TRBJ2-5; D gene uncertain. Germline values: CDR1 SQVTM, CDR2 ANQGSEA. The V and J ends lost 7 bases and 5 bases respectively, with 20 bases between them. The length of the CDR3 is 14 residues. The CDR3 region has the DNA TGCAGCGCTGAGAATGCCGGTCCCCTCGAGACCCAGTACTTC. This sequence encodes CSAENAGPLETQYF.

Comment on this clone: The junction departs from the called germline gene at one end, perhaps through a read error. V gene TRBV7-9 combines with J gene TRBJ1-1, with D perhaps matching TRBD1 (5 bases). The CDR3 sequence is 15 residues long. CDR1 is SEHNR and CDR2 is FQNEAQ in the germline V gene (reference sequence). CDR3 region: CASSFQGGGNNEAFF. The CDR3 coding sequence is TGTGCCAGCAGCTTCCAGGGTGGGGGGAACAATGAAGCTTTCTTT.

The chain has TRBV2 and TRBJ2-7, with unresolved D. Trimming took 1 base from V and 0 from J, leaving 4 bases between them. The CDR3 loop spans 13 amino acids. Germline-derived CDR1 and CDR2 are SNHLY and FYNNEI. This CDR3 is CASSEDSSYEQYF. The CDR3 nucleotides read TGTGCCAGCAGTGAAGACAGCTCCTACGAGCAGTACTTC.

V and J are TRBV14 and TRBJ2-1; a possible D gene is TRBD2 (6 bases). V dropped 5 bases and J dropped 0 bases, with 23 bases sitting between them. From germline, CDR1 is SGHDN and CDR2 FVKESK. The CDR3 length is 19 residues. This CDR3 is CASSGRGTDRYSSYNEQFF. CDR3 nucleotides: TGTGCCAGCAGCGGACGGGGGACCGATCGTTATTCCTCCTACAATGAGCAGTTCTTC.

This clone appeared once. The J gene is TRBJ2-7, the V gene TRBV2; the D gene is possibly TRBD2 (6 bases). V shed 7 bases and J shed 3 bases, with 13 bases lying between them. This CDR3 contains 13 residues. The germline V gene has CDR1 SNHLY and CDR2 FYNNEI. CDR3 loop: CASTRGLGYEQYF. The CDR3 coding sequence is TGTGCCAGCACCCGGGGACTCGGCTACGAGCAGTACTTC.

By share, this clone counts as large. The chain employs TRBV5-5 and TRBJ1-2; 9 bases are shared with TRBD1. Per germline, CDR1 SGHKS and CDR2 YYEKEE (reference sequence). The CDR3 sequence is 15 residues long. The V and J ends lost 4 bases and 3 bases, in that order; junction bases with no gene match: 7. The DNA for the CDR3 is TGTGCCAGCAGCCGTAGGACAGGGGAGGACTATGGCTACACCTTC. Its translation: CASSRRTGEDYGYTF.

The chain uses TRBV7-6 and TRBJ2-3, with 7 positions matching TRBD2. CDR3 length: 17 amino acids. With V trimmed by 3 bases and J by 4 bases, 13 bases remained unmatched. Germline V CDR1 and CDR2: SGHVS, FNYEAQ. The CDR3 region is CASSFPLVTGGADTQYF. In nucleotides, the CDR3 is TGTGCCAGCAGCTTCCCCCTGGTAACGGGGGGAGCAGATACGCAGTATTTT.

This chain uses TRBV29-1 with TRBJ1-1; possibly TRBD1 for D (6 bases). CDR3 length: 11 amino acids. With 4 bases removed from V and 7 bases from J, the gap between germline ends came to 10 bases. Germline V gives CDR1 SQVTM, CDR2 ANQGSEA. CDR3 nucleotide sequence: TGCAGCGTTGGTTGGGACAATGAAGCTTTCTTT. This gives the protein CSVGWDNEAFF.

This rearrangement joins TRBV9 to TRBJ2-1; D call uncertain. Germline CDR1 is SGDLS and CDR2 is YYNGEE. The CDR3 is 13 amino acids. Trimming pared 0 bases from V and 8 bases from J, leaving 9 bases between. The CDR3 loop is CASSVGLSDEQFF. CDR3 sequence (DNA): TGTGCCAGCAGCGTAGGCCTCAGCGATGAGCAGTTCTTC.

The chain has TRBV6-5 and TRBJ2-7, with 11 bases matching TRBD2. Germline V CDR1 and CDR2: MNHEY, SVGAGI. This CDR3 has 15 residues. Trimming at V came to 5 bases and at J to 2 bases, leaving 5 bases not matched to a gene. The CDR3 nucleotides are TGTGCCAGCAGTACCACTAGCGGGGGCCCCTACGAGCAGTACTTC. Translation gives CASSTTSGGPYEQYF.

The CDR3 spells CSVEIGQGYEQYF. The CDR3 nucleotides read TGCAGCGTTGAAATCGGGCAGGGCTACGAGCAGTACTTC. The chain links TRBV29-1 to TRBJ2-7, with D tentatively TRBD1 (5 bases). Germline V gene lookup returns CDR1 SQVTM and CDR2 ANQGSEA. This CDR3 has 13 residues. The V and J ends lost 2 bases and 3 bases respectively, with 11 bases between them.

This clone is a singleton in its sample. The genes are TRBV29-1 and TRBJ2-1, with 8 positions matching TRBD2. The CDR3 has 15 residues. With 3 bases clipped from V and 4 bases from J, the junction kept 8 bases outside the gene matches. The germline V gene has CDR1 SQVTM and CDR2 ANQGSEA. Here the CDR3 reads CSVDPTSAQYNEQFF. The CDR3 DNA is TGCAGCGTTGATCCGACTAGCGCTCAATACAATGAGCAGTTCTTC.

The chain employs TRBV13 and TRBJ1-5, with D tentatively TRBD1 (5 bases). The germline V gene has CDR1 PRHDT and CDR2 FYEKMQ (reference sequence). The length of the CDR3 is 15 residues. Trimming took 4 bases from V and 7 from J, leaving 17 bases between them. In nucleotides, the CDR3 is TGTGCCAGCAGCTCCCGTCCGGACCCAGGGCAGCCCCAGCATTTT. Translating it yields CASSSRPDPGQPQHF.

The chain employs TRBV4-1 and TRBJ2-1; TRBD2 is a possible D gene (6 bases). Trimming pared 4 bases from V and 5 bases from J, leaving 12 bases between. CDR3 size: 14 residues. Germline CDR1 reads MGHRA; CDR2 reads YSYEKL. The CDR3 nucleotides read TGCGCCAGCAGCCTGGTCGGGGGAAACAATGAGCAGTTCTTC. Translation: CASSLVGGNNEQFF.

The rearrangement uses TRBV7-9 and TRBJ1-5, with a weak D call TRBD1 (6 bases). V was trimmed by 5 bases and J by 3 bases, leaving 8 bases between them. Germline V gene data show CDR1 as SEHNR and CDR2 as FQNEAQ (reference sequence). This CDR3 contains 13 residues. The CDR3 reads CASSGTPNQPQHF. CDR3 nucleotides: TGTGCCAGCAGCGGGACACCCAATCAGCCCCAGCATTTT.

This chain connects TRBV5-6 to TRBJ1-1; tentatively, D is TRBD1 (5 bases). The germline V and J ends were trimmed by 4 bases and 4 bases, with 11 bases remaining between them. The germline gives CDR1 SGHDT, CDR2 YYEEEE. This CDR3 comprises 13 residues. CDR3 nucleotides: TGTGCCAGCAGCCTAGGGACTGCCACTGAAGCTTTCTTT. It translates to CASSLGTATEAFF.

The chain employs TRBV27 and TRBJ1-1; possible D gene TRBD1, 5 bases. Germline V gene sequence: CDR1 MNHEY, CDR2 SMNVEV (reference sequence). Trimming took off 6 bases at V and 4 bases at J, with 12 bases between the two ends. This CDR3 is 13 amino acids long. CDR3 DNA sequence: TGTGCCAGCAGAACCTCAGGGTTCACTGAAGCTTTCTTT. Translating it yields CASRTSGFTEAFF.

The chain uses TRBV7-6 and TRBJ1-1; TRBD1 matches at 10 bases. V lost 3 bases to trimming and J lost 5 bases; unmatched junction nucleotides: 21. This CDR3 contains 20 residues. Germline loops: CDR1 SGHVS, CDR2 FNYEAQ. The CDR3, as DNA: TGTGCCAGCAGCTTGTCCCGGGACAGGGGACCAGTCGCCCTGGGAACTGAAGCTTTCTTT. Translating gives CASSLSRDRGPVALGTEAFF.

The chain couples TRBV6-5 to TRBJ2-2; D call uncertain. Germline V gene data show CDR1 as MNHEY and CDR2 as SVGAGI. The CDR3 consists of 15 residues. The ends were cut back, 2 bases at V and 2 bases at J, with 9 bases in the middle. The CDR3 bases are TGTGCCAGCAGTTACCGGCTAGATAACACCGGGGAGCTGTTTTTT. This translates into CASSYRLDNTGELFF.

The chain combines TRBV10-3 with TRBJ1-1, with D possibly TRBD1 on 6 matching bases. The CDR3 is 15 residues long. V was clipped by 7 bases and J by 1 base, with 16 bases between them. Per germline, CDR1 ENHRY and CDR2 SYGVKD. The CDR3 DNA sequence: TGTGCCATCAAGGGCAGGGGAGCCTCGAACACTGAAGCTTTCTTT. Amino acid sequence: CAIKGRGASNTEAFF.

The V and J genes are TRBV9 and TRBJ1-5; D might be TRBD1 (5 bases). Germline-derived CDR1 and CDR2 are SGDLS and YYNGEE. V lost 4 bases and J lost 1, with 9 bases in between. The CDR3 contains 14 residues. As DNA, the CDR3 is TGTGCCAGCAGCTACCAGGGAAGCAATCAGCCCCAGCATTTT. Its protein is CASSYQGSNQPQHF.

The DNA for the CDR3 is TGTGCCAGCAGCCCGACCGTCGGGACAGGGTCCTACAATGAGCAGTTCTTC. Encoded protein: CASSPTVGTGSYNEQFF. The gene calls are TRBV5-8 and TRBJ2-1; 9 nucleotides agree with TRBD1. Per the germline V gene, CDR1 is SGHTS and CDR2 is YDEGEE. The trim removed 4 bases at V and 1 base at J, leaving 9 bases unmatched. This CDR3 is built from 17 residues.

The CDR3 region is CASSLFLTGNTEAFF. The DNA for the CDR3 is TGCGCCAGCAGCCTATTCCTCACAGGGAACACTGAAGCTTTCTTT. The J gene is TRBJ1-1, the V gene TRBV4-1, with D maybe TRBD1 (5 bases). Trimming removed 4 bases at V and 1 base at J, with 13 bases between. This CDR3 has 15 amino acids. The germline V gene has CDR1 MGHRA and CDR2 YSYEKL.